The sequence of this TCR beta chain was determined in a study of molecular identifiers for immune sequencing clone quantification. Study at large: The replicate experiment used RNA from roughly 18,000 or 92,000 naive CD8 cells. This RNA was split into five aliquots, and four of them were sequenced. Notes on the study in general: Should identical TCR molecules share a barcode, the sizes of highly expanded clones could be underestimated.

TCRdb called the PCR reads again in MiXCR, with one record for every CDR3 protein. The table includes some 40,000 distinct CDR3 sequences, around 20% detected once. Naive CD8 T cells were FACS-sorted by CD8+CD4-CCR7+CD45RA+ markers. This clonotype has ten or more counts. The antigen is undetermined. Trimming removed 5 bases from V and 5 bases from J, with 27 bases in between. The length of the CDR3 is 19 residues. Germline-derived CDR1 and CDR2 are SGHAT and FQNNGV. This receptor was identified in a human donor in good health. Some libraries in this study had Jurkat cell RNA spiked in. The sample taken for sequencing was naive CD8+ T cells from blood, with Jurkat cell RNA spiked in. Subset here: FACS-sorted CD8+CD4-CCR7+CD45RA+ naive T cells. The genes are TRBV11-2 and TRBJ2-2; D call uncertain. CDR3 nucleotide sequence: TGTGCCAGCAGCCCCCCAGGCGGAGTCGGGCCGGAGAAGACCGGGGAGCTGTTTTTT. It specifies CASSPPGGVGPEKTGELFF.